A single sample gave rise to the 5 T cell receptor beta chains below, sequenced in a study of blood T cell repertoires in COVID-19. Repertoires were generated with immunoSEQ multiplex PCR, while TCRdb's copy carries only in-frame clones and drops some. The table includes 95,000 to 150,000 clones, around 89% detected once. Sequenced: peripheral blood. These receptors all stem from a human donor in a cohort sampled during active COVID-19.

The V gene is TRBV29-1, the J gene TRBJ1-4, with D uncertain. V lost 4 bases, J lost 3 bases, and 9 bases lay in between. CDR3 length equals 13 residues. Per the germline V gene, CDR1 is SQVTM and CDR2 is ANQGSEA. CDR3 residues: CSVGGRANEKLFF. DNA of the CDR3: TGCAGCGTTGGAGGGAGGGCTAATGAAAAACTGTTTTTT. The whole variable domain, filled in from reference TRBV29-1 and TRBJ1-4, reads SAVISQKPSRDICQRGTSLTIQCQVDSQVTMMFWYRQQPGQSLTLIATANQGSEATYESGFVIDKFPISRPNLTFSTLTVSNMSPEDSSIYLCSVGGRANEKLFFGSGTQLSVL.

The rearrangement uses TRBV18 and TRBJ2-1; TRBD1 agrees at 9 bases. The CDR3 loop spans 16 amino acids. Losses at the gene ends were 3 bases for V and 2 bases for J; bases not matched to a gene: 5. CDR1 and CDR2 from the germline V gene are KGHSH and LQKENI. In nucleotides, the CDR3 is TGTGCCAGCTCACCCCTCGACAGGGGGACCTACAATGAGCAGTTCTTC. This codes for CASSPLDRGTYNEQFF.

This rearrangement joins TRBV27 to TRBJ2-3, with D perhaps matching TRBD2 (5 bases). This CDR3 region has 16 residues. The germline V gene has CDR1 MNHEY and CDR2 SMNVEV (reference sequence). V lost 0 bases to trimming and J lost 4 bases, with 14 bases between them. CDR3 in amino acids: CASSLSWAAGADTQYF. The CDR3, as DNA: TGTGCCAGCAGTTTATCCTGGGCAGCCGGGGCAGATACGCAGTATTTT.

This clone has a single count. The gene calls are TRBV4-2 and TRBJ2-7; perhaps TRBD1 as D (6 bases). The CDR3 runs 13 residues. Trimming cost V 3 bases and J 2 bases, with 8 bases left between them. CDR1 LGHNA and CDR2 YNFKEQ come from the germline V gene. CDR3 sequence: CASSQDRAYEQYF. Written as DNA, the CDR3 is TGTGCCAGCAGCCAGGACAGAGCCTACGAGCAGTACTTC.

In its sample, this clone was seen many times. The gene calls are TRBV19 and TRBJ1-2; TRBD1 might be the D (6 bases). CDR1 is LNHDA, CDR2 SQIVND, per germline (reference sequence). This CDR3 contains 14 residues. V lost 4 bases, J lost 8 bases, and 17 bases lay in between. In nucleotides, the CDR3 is TGTGCCAGTAGTAAGCGGGGACAAGGGGACGGCTACACCTTC. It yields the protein CASSKRGQGDGYTF.